This passage covers 15 T cell receptor beta chains from one sample sequenced in a study of blood T cell repertoires in COVID-19. Here immunoSEQ multiplex PCR was the method, and the copy in TCRdb shows in-frame clones only, minus some. This table has fewer than 65,000 clones, roughly nine tenths appearing once. The sample was peripheral blood. These TCRs come from a woman in her fifties or sixties with COVID-19, enrolled during active disease.

The chain employs TRBV30 and TRBJ2-2; TRBD1 might be the D (6 bases). Trimming pared 0 bases from V and 6 bases from J, leaving 11 bases between. CDR1 is GTSNPN and CDR2 is SVGIG in the germline V gene (reference sequence). This CDR3 region has 14 residues. The CDR3 loop is CAWSVLWGPGELFF. CDR3 coding DNA: TGTGCCTGGAGTGTATTGTGGGGGCCCGGGGAGCTGTTTTTT.

The V and J genes are TRBV7-2 and TRBJ2-7; the D gene is possibly TRBD1 (6 bases). Per germline, CDR1 SGHTA and CDR2 FQGNSA. With 5 bases removed from V and 0 bases from J, the gap between germline ends came to 11 bases. The CDR3 is made up of 14 amino acids. The CDR3 nucleotides are TGTGCCAGCAGCGCGCAACAGGGCTCCTACGAGCAGTACTTC. Translating gives CASSAQQGSYEQYF.

The rearrangement joins TRBV29-1 to TRBJ2-7; the match to TRBD1 covers 10 bases. CDR1 SQVTM and CDR2 ANQGSEA come from the germline V gene. V dropped 4 bases and J dropped 6; count of bases not matched to a gene: 6. The CDR3 contains 13 residues. DNA of the CDR3: TGCAGCGTTGGGACAGGGGGTCGGGGCGAGCAGTACTTC. Translation gives CSVGTGGRGEQYF.

V and J are TRBV7-6 and TRBJ2-1, with 7 bases that match TRBD1. The V and J ends lost 5 bases and 6 bases, in that order; junction bases with no gene match: 4. The CDR3 is 13 residues long. From germline, CDR1 is SGHVS and CDR2 FNYEAQ. CDR3 DNA: TGTGCCAGCAGCCCCGGACAGGTCAATGAGCAGTTCTTC. Protein: CASSPGQVNEQFF.

The chain links TRBV19 to TRBJ1-5; D is unresolved. CDR3 length: 13 amino acids. The V end lost 7 bases, the J end lost 3 bases, and 10 bases lay between the germline ends. The germline gives CDR1 LNHDA, CDR2 SQIVND (reference sequence). The CDR3 reads CASNPRFNQPQHF. The DNA for the CDR3 is TGTGCCAGTAATCCGCGGTTCAATCAGCCCCAGCATTTT.

This chain links TRBV7-9 with TRBJ2-7; TRBD2 matches at 7 bases. V was pared by 5 bases and J by 5 bases, with 15 bases of the junction left unmatched. The CDR3 loop spans 16 amino acids. Per the germline V gene, CDR1 is SEHNR and CDR2 is FQNEAQ (reference sequence). This CDR3 is CASSRSWAHRGDEQYF. CDR3 sequence (DNA): TGTGCCAGCAGCCGCAGTTGGGCCCACCGGGGGGACGAGCAGTACTTC.

The chain couples TRBV3-1 (or the pseudogene TRBV3-2) to TRBJ2-3; D might be TRBD1 (6 bases). Germline lookup yields CDR1 LGHDT and CDR2 YNNKEL (reference sequence). The CDR3 sequence is 14 residues long. V shed 3 bases and J shed 6 bases, with 13 bases lying between them. CDR3: CASSQASGVDTQYF. The CDR3 nucleotides are TGTGCCAGCAGCCAGGCCTCAGGGGTGGATACGCAGTATTTT.

This clone was seen a handful of times. V is TRBV7-9 and J is TRBJ1-1; D unclear. There are 14 residues in the CDR3. Trimming cost V 0 bases and J 4 bases, with 9 bases left between them. Germline assignment: CDR1 SEHNR and CDR2 FQNEAQ (reference sequence). CDR3 DNA sequence: TGTGCCAGCAGCTTAGCGATCTCGGGCACTGAAGCTTTCTTT. Protein product: CASSLAISGTEAFF.

The V and J genes are TRBV15 and TRBJ2-7; 9 bases are a match to TRBD1. Germline lookup yields CDR1 LNHNV and CDR2 YYDKDF (reference sequence). CDR3 size: 16 residues. V gave up 3 bases and J gave up 6 bases; unmatched junction bases: 12. The CDR3: CATSSCRDRDLCEQYF. Written as DNA, the CDR3 is TGTGCCACCAGCAGTTGCCGGGACAGGGACCTCTGCGAGCAGTACTTC.

V gene TRBV6-1 combines with J gene TRBJ2-5; the D is unclear. Trimming took off 9 bases at V and 2 bases at J, with 4 bases between the two ends. CDR1 and CDR2 (germline): MNHNS, SASEGT. The CDR3 length is 10 residues. The CDR3 DNA reads as TGTGCCAGTCGGCAAGAGACCCAGTACTTC. It codes for CASRQETQYF.

This chain connects TRBV7-8 to TRBJ1-5; tentatively, D is TRBD1 (6 bases). V lost 1 base and J lost 7, with 8 bases in between. Germline loops: CDR1 SGHVS, CDR2 FQNEAQ. The length of the CDR3 is 13 residues. In nucleotides, the CDR3 is TGTGCCAGCAGCTTAGACAGGGACCAGCCCCAGCATTTT. This sequence encodes CASSLDRDQPQHF. Looking up the rest from reference TRBV7-8 and TRBJ1-5 gives the full variable domain: GAGVSQSPRYKVAKRGQDVALRCDPISGHVSLFWYQQALGQGPEFLTYFQNEAQLDKSGLPSDRFFAERPEGSVSTLKIQRTQQEDSAVYLCASSLDRDQPQHFGDGTRLSIL.

CDR3 bases: TGCGCCAGCAGCTTCGGTGTGAGCACTGAAGCTTTCTTT. It is translated as CASSFGVSTEAFF. The chain has TRBV5-1 and TRBJ1-1; D uncertain. Germline values: CDR1 SGHRS, CDR2 YFSETQ. The CDR3 is 13 amino acids. The V end lost 2 bases, the J end lost 4 bases, and 9 bases lay between the germline ends. Together with reference TRBV5-1 and TRBJ1-1, the CDR3 gives the full variable domain: KAGVTQTPRYLIKTRGQQVTLSCSPISGHRSVSWYQQTPGQGLQFLFEYFSETQRNKGNFPGRFSGRQFSNSRSEMNVSTLELGDSALYLCASSFGVSTEAFFGQGTRLTVV.

This clone appeared once. The genes are TRBV3-1 (or the pseudogene TRBV3-2) and TRBJ1-5; D unresolved. Germline V gene data show CDR1 as LGHDT and CDR2 as YNNKEL (reference sequence). The CDR3 totals 11 residues. Trimming cost V 8 bases and J 6 bases, with 8 bases left between them. DNA for the CDR3: TGTGCCAGCTTTCCCCTTCAGCCCCAGCATTTT. This codes for CASFPLQPQHF.

J is TRBJ2-7 and V is TRBV19; 9 bases agree with TRBD2. Trimming removed 2 bases from V and 0 bases from J; junction bases left unmatched: 5. Germline CDR1 reads LNHDA; CDR2 reads SQIVND (reference sequence). The length of the CDR3 is 16 residues. This chain's CDR3 is CASSISRLADSYEQYF. CDR3 DNA sequence: TGTGCCAGTAGTATAAGTAGACTAGCGGACTCCTACGAGCAGTACTTC.

CDR3 sequence: CASCGHTGGFEKLFF. The DNA of the CDR3 is TGTGCCAGCTGTGGACACACAGGGGGTTTTGAAAAACTGTTTTTT. The genes are TRBV7-2 and TRBJ1-4, with 8 bases fitting TRBD1. Per germline, CDR1 SGHTA and CDR2 FQGNSA. The V gene end was trimmed by 8 bases and the J gene end by 7 bases; junction bases not matched to a gene: 12. This CDR3 is built from 15 residues.